A selection of T cell receptor beta chains follows, all from one sample in a study of blood T cell repertoires in COVID-19. Only in-frame clones appear in the TCRdb table, and some are missing; sequencing was by immunoSEQ multiplex PCR. This sample yields a few hundred thousand clones, of which 86% are seen a single time; approximately 2% belongs to the top ten. The sample taken for sequencing was peripheral blood. The receptors were sampled from a man aged 25-45 years with active or convalescent COVID-19. Each CDR3 is given with its conserved first and last residue. D genes are given only for firm matches. Rows may omit the clone size; those that give it use once, few, many or a size class.

.,TRBJ2-7,TRBV10-2,.,CASSATGFTYEQYF,TGCGCCAGCAGTGCCACAGGGTTTACCTACGAGCAGTACTTC
.,TRBJ1-3,TRBV7-9,.,CASSLWFSSGNTIYF,TGTGCCAGCAGCTTATGGTTCAGCTCTGGAAACACCATATATTTT
.,TRBJ1-5,TRBV4-1,.,CASSQAGSGQPQHF,TGCGCCAGCAGCCAAGCCGGGTCGGGGCAGCCCCAGCATTTT
.,TRBJ1-4,TRBV6-1,.,CASSEAPDRANEKLFF,TGTGCCAGCAGTGAAGCCCCCGACAGAGCTAATGAAAAACTGTTTTTT
.,TRBJ2-7,TRBV18,TRBD1,CASSYRDSSYEQYF,TGTGCCAGCTCATACAGGGACAGCTCCTACGAGCAGTACTTC
.,TRBJ2-5,TRBV3-1/TRBV3-2,.,CASSQARTAQETQYF,TGTGCCAGCAGCCAAGCCCGGACAGCCCAAGAGACCCAGTACTTC
once,TRBJ2-3,TRBV9,.,CASSVERGTDTQYF,TGTGCCAGCAGCGTAGAGAGGGGCACAGATACGCAGTATTTT
few,TRBJ1-5,TRBV12-5,TRBD1,CASGLAYLDRGRDNQPQHF,TGTGCTAGTGGTTTGGCCTACCTAGACAGGGGGCGAGACAATCAGCCCCAGCATTTT
.,TRBJ2-7,TRBV7-8,TRBD1,CASSYRDRLYEQYF,TGTGCCAGCAGCTACCGGGACAGGCTCTACGAGCAGTACTTC
.,TRBJ2-5,TRBV5-4,TRBD2,CASSLAGGGLETQYF,TGTGCCAGCAGCTTGGCCGGGGGGGGGCTAGAGACCCAGTACTTC
.,TRBJ1-1,TRBV6-5,TRBD1,CASSRTGGSRTEAFF,TGTGCCAGCTCAAGGACAGGGGGCTCTCGCACTGAAGCTTTCTTT
.,TRBJ2-7,TRBV2,.,CASRQESYEQYF,TGTGCCAGTAGACAGGAGTCCTACGAGCAGTACTTC
.,TRBJ2-7,TRBV6-6,TRBD1,CASSSYGTGSYEQYF,TGTGCCAGCAGTTCCTACGGGACAGGGTCCTACGAGCAGTACTTC
.,TRBJ1-3,TRBV6-1,.,CASSEASLAASSGNTIYF,TGTGCCAGCAGTGAAGCGTCCCTGGCTGCCAGCTCTGGAAACACCATATATTTT
.,TRBJ2-7,TRBV27,.,CASGDDRGGGEQYF,TGTGCCAGCGGAGACGACAGGGGCGGGGGCGAGCAGTACTTC
.,TRBJ2-1,TRBV19,TRBD2,CASSTRLAGGMPEQFF,TGTGCCAGTAGTACCAGACTAGCGGGGGGGATGCCTGAGCAGTTCTTC
.,TRBJ2-7,TRBV21-1,.,CAVQDEQYF,TGTGCCGTCCAGGACGAGCAGTACTTC
.,TRBJ2-3,TRBV5-1,TRBD2,CASSLALASGRTDTQYF,TGCGCCAGCAGCTTGGCCTTAGCTAGCGGGCGCACAGATACGCAGTATTTT